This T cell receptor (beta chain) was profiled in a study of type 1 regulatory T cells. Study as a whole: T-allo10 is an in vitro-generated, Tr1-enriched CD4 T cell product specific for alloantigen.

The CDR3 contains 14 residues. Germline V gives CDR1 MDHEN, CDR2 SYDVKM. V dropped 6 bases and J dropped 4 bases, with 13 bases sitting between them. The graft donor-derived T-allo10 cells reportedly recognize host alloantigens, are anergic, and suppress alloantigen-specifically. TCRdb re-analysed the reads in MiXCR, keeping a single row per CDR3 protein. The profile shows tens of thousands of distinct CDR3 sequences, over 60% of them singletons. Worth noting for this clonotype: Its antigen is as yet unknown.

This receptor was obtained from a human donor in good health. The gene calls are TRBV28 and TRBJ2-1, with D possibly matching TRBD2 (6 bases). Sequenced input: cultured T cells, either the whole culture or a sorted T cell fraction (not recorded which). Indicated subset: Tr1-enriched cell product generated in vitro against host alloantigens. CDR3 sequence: CASRGSGLYNEQFF. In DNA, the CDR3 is TGTGCCAGCAGGGGGTCGGGACTTTACAATGAGCAGTTCTTC.